These 20 T cell receptor beta chains originate from one sample sequenced in a study of Graves' ophthalmopathy and Graves' hyperthyroidism. From RNA, the CDR3 regions of TCR beta chains were amplified and sequenced. The first round was an RT-PCR with HTBI primers, and the second round was a multiplex PCR. TCRdb re-called the multiplex PCR reads through MiXCR, storing one row per CDR3 protein. There are about 500,000 distinct CDR3 sequences in the sample; approximately 15% occur only once, and roughly 10% lies in the top ten. Sequenced sample: blood. Every receptor here comes from a woman aged 30 to 39 with Graves' ophthalmopathy.

This clonotype came up a few times. The V and J genes are TRBV4-1 and TRBJ1-1; maybe TRBD1 (5 bases). With 1 base removed from V and 3 bases from J, the gap between germline ends came to 12 bases. This CDR3 is built from 15 residues. The germline V gene encodes CDR1 MGHRA and CDR2 YSYEKL. The CDR3 spells CASSQVALGDTEAFF. The CDR3 DNA follows: TGCGCCAGCAGCCAAGTGGCCTTGGGGGACACTGAAGCTTTCTTT.

In its sample, this clonotype was seen many times. The V call is TRBV7-2, the J call TRBJ1-2; 7 bases map to TRBD1. The CDR3 extends over 13 amino acids. The germline V gene encodes CDR1 SGHTA and CDR2 FQGNSA. J was trimmed by 5 bases and V by 5 bases; bases with no gene match: 5. Written as DNA, the CDR3 is TGTGCCAGCAGCCCCATGACAGGGTATGGCTACACCTTC. This codes for CASSPMTGYGYTF.

This clonotype was seen only a few times. This chain joins TRBV4-1 and TRBJ2-7; D is possibly TRBD1 or TRBD2 (6 bases each). The germline CDR1 and CDR2 sequences are MGHRA and YSYEKL. The V end lost 1 base, the J end lost 5 bases, and 18 bases lay between the germline ends. The CDR3 totals 16 residues. The CDR3 sequence is CASSQGGGGTSHEQYF. The CDR3 coding sequence is TGCGCCAGCAGCCAAGGCGGTGGCGGGACATCCCACGAGCAGTACTTC.

This clonotype has more than one count but fewer than ten. The chain has TRBV20-1 and TRBJ2-3; the match to TRBD1 covers 7 bases. The CDR3 is 16 residues long. V shed 0 bases, J shed 7 bases, and the junction held 13 bases outside the gene matches. CDR1 DFQATT and CDR2 SNEGSKA come from the germline V gene (reference sequence). For the CDR3, the DNA is TGCAGTGCTAGAGATCCCCGGGACAGCCTCGGATATACGCAGTATTTT. Its translation is CSARDPRDSLGYTQYF.

J is TRBJ2-7 and V is TRBV11-1; 8 bases are shared with TRBD2. V lost 5 bases and J lost 3; bases outside the gene matches: 12. The CDR3 covers 16 residues. Germline assignment: CDR1 SGHAT and CDR2 FQDESV (reference sequence). The CDR3 DNA follows: TGTGCCAGCAGCCCCAGCGGGGGAGCTCACATCTACGAGCAGTACTTC. Protein: CASSPSGGAHIYEQYF.

This clonotype appeared a few times. This chain uses TRBV12-3 or TRBV12-4 with TRBJ1-1, with TRBD1 matching 8 bases. This CDR3 comprises 16 residues. V lost 1 base and J lost 1; bases outside the gene matches: 5. CDR3 region: CASSLDRGNGNTEAFF. The CDR3, as DNA: TGTGCCAGCAGTTTAGACAGGGGGAATGGGAACACTGAAGCTTTCTTT.

The chain carries TRBV28 and TRBJ1-2, with 7 bases that match TRBD1. J lost 7 bases, V lost 2 bases, and 7 bases had no gene match. CDR1 MDHEN and CDR2 SYDVKM come from the germline V gene. The CDR3 has 14 amino acids. The CDR3 sequence is CASSLGPGGVGYTF. The CDR3 coding sequence is TGTGCCAGCAGTTTAGGGCCAGGGGGAGTTGGCTACACCTTC.

The chain has TRBV2 and TRBJ1-6, with D possibly matching TRBD1 (5 bases). Germline CDR1 reads SNHLY; CDR2 reads FYNNEI. Trimming pared 4 bases from V and 7 bases from J, leaving 17 bases between. The CDR3 runs to 16 residues. The CDR3 DNA sequence: TGTGCCAGCAGTGCCCGCGGGCAGGGTAAAAATTCACCCCTCCACTTT. Protein sequence: CASSARGQGKNSPLHF.

The sample holds many counts of this clonotype. This chain joins TRBV28 and TRBJ1-5; 9 bases align to TRBD1. With 3 bases clipped from V and 0 bases from J, the junction kept 3 bases outside the gene matches. Germline V gene data show CDR1 as MDHEN and CDR2 as SYDVKM. The CDR3 is 16 residues long. The CDR3 spells CASSFWTGDSNQPQHF. The CDR3 DNA reads as TGTGCCAGCAGTTTTTGGACAGGGGATAGCAATCAGCCCCAGCATTTT. Based on the CDR3 plus reference TRBV28 and TRBJ1-5, the full variable domain is DVKVTQSSRYLVKRTGEKVFLECVQDMDHENMFWYRQDPGLGLRLIYFSYDVKMKEKGDIPEGYSVSREKKERFSLILESASTNQTSMYLCASSFWTGDSNQPQHFGDGTRLSIL.

The chain links TRBV29-1 to TRBJ2-7; TRBD1 agrees at 8 bases. The germline V gene has CDR1 SQVTM and CDR2 ANQGSEA. This CDR3 comprises 15 residues. V shed 5 bases, J shed 2 bases, and the junction held 11 bases outside the gene matches. CDR3 DNA sequence: TGCAGCGTTACTCCCTACAGGGGGGAGGCCTACGAGCAGTACTTC. Its protein product is CSVTPYRGEAYEQYF.

This clonotype was observed at least ten times. This CDR3 reads CASSLGSRLSSYEQYF. As DNA, the CDR3 is TGCGCCAGCAGCTTAGGATCACGGCTAAGCTCCTACGAGCAGTACTTC. V and J are TRBV5-1 and TRBJ2-7; D remains ambiguous. This CDR3 contains 16 residues. V gave up 2 bases and J gave up 0 bases, with 15 bases separating them. Germline V gene sequence: CDR1 SGHRS, CDR2 YFSETQ. The entire variable domain, with the rest obtained from reference TRBV5-1 and TRBJ2-7, is as follows: KAGVTQTPRYLIKTRGQQVTLSCSPISGHRSVSWYQQTPGQGLQFLFEYFSETQRNKGNFPGRFSGRQFSNSRSEMNVSTLELGDSALYLCASSLGSRLSSYEQYFGPGTRLTVT.

The table lists this clonotype with many counts. The J gene is TRBJ1-1, the V gene TRBV30; D perhaps matches TRBD1 (6 bases). Trimming removed 2 bases at V and 0 bases at J, with 10 bases between. In germline, CDR1 is GTSNPN, CDR2 SVGIG (reference sequence). This CDR3 has 14 amino acids. The CDR3 DNA follows: TGTGCCTGGAGTTCCCAGGGGCTGAACACTGAAGCTTTCTTT. As protein: CAWSSQGLNTEAFF.

This chain connects TRBV19 to TRBJ2-5; D ambiguous. The CDR3 loop spans 13 amino acids. V was trimmed by 10 bases and J by 7 bases, leaving 19 bases between them. The V gene's germline CDR1 is LNHDA and CDR2 SQIVND (reference sequence). The CDR3 bases are TGTGCCAATAGGTTCGGCAGGACCGGGACCCAGTACTTC. Translating gives CANRFGRTGTQYF. Looking up the rest from reference TRBV19 and TRBJ2-5 gives the full variable domain: DGGITQSPKYLFRKEGQNVTLSCEQNLNHDAMYWYRQDPGQGLRLIYYSQIVNDFQKGDIAEGYSVSREKKESFPLTVTSAQKNPTAFYLCANRFGRTGTQYFGPGTRLLVL.

This clonotype was seen at least ten times. The chain carries TRBV5-1 and TRBJ2-7, with 8 bases aligning to TRBD1. CDR3 length equals 14 residues. Germline trimming cut 0 bases from V and 3 bases from J; bases unmatched to any gene: 2. Germline-derived CDR1 and CDR2 are SGHRS and YFSETQ. CDR3 in DNA: TGCGCCAGCAGCTTGGAGACAGGGGTCTACGAGCAGTACTTC. Protein: CASSLETGVYEQYF.

In its sample, this clonotype was seen a few times. CDR3 DNA: TGTGCCATCAGTGAGTCGAAAGGGAAGTGGGCTGGGGCCAACGTCCTGACTTTC. Translation: CAISESKGKWAGANVLTF. J is TRBJ2-6 and V is TRBV10-3; D gene unclear. CDR3 length equals 18 residues. V dropped 0 bases and J dropped 2 bases, with 14 bases sitting between them. Germline V CDR1 and CDR2: ENHRY, SYGVKD.

The chain joins TRBV20-1 to TRBJ1-5; possibly TRBD1 for D (5 bases). Germline assignment: CDR1 DFQATT and CDR2 SNEGSKA (reference sequence). The CDR3 spans 13 residues. V lost 4 bases and J lost 4, with 11 bases in between. This CDR3 is CSANTQGNQPQHF. The CDR3 DNA is TGCAGTGCTAACACCCAGGGAAATCAGCCCCAGCATTTT.

The J gene is TRBJ2-1, the V gene TRBV28; D perhaps matches TRBD1 (5 bases). The CDR3 is 16 amino acids. V was clipped by 2 bases and J by 5 bases, with 16 bases between them. The germline gives CDR1 MDHEN, CDR2 SYDVKM. This chain's CDR3 is CASSLAFRVRHNEQFF. Written as DNA, the CDR3 is TGTGCCAGCAGTTTAGCGTTCAGGGTAAGGCACAATGAGCAGTTCTTC. The complete variable domain, with remaining parts taken from reference TRBV28 and TRBJ2-1, reads DVKVTQSSRYLVKRTGEKVFLECVQDMDHENMFWYRQDPGLGLRLIYFSYDVKMKEKGDIPEGYSVSREKKERFSLILESASTNQTSMYLCASSLAFRVRHNEQFFGPGTRLTVL.

The rearrangement joins TRBV29-1 to TRBJ1-2; D gene uncertain. CDR1 SQVTM and CDR2 ANQGSEA come from the germline V gene. Trimming took off 3 bases at V and 4 bases at J, with 15 bases between the two ends. The CDR3 spans 14 residues. Here the CDR3 reads CSVEARASFYGYTF. CDR3 DNA: TGCAGCGTTGAGGCTCGGGCCTCCTTCTATGGCTACACCTTC.

This clonotype was observed many times. J is TRBJ1-1 and V is TRBV11-1, with 9 bases fitting TRBD1. Germline V gene sequence: CDR1 SGHAT, CDR2 FQDESV (reference sequence). V lost 5 bases, J lost 6 bases, and 4 bases stayed unmatched. CDR3 length: 13 amino acids. The DNA of the CDR3 is TGTGCCAGCAGCACTCGACAGGGGGCTGAAGCTTTCTTT. Translated, it gives CASSTRQGAEAFF. Variable domain in full (rest from reference TRBV11-1 and TRBJ1-1): EAEVAQSPRYKITEKSQAVAFWCDPISGHATLYWYRQILGQGPELLVQFQDESVVDDSQLPKDRFSAERLKGVDSTLKIQPAELGDSAMYLCASSTRQGAEAFFGQGTRLTVV.

With regard to this clonotype: Lacking the conserved final phenylalanine or tryptophan, this CDR3 likely reflects a read error. The gene calls are TRBV27 and TRBJ1-1; maybe TRBD1 (6 bases). Germline CDR1 and CDR2: MNHEY and SMNVEV (reference sequence). The CDR3 runs to 15 residues. With 0 bases removed from V and 1 base from J, the gap between germline ends came to 9 bases. The CDR3 DNA reads as TGTGCCAGCAGTTTATCTGCCAGGGGGAACACTGAAGCTTTCTAT. Its protein is CASSLSARGNTEAFY.